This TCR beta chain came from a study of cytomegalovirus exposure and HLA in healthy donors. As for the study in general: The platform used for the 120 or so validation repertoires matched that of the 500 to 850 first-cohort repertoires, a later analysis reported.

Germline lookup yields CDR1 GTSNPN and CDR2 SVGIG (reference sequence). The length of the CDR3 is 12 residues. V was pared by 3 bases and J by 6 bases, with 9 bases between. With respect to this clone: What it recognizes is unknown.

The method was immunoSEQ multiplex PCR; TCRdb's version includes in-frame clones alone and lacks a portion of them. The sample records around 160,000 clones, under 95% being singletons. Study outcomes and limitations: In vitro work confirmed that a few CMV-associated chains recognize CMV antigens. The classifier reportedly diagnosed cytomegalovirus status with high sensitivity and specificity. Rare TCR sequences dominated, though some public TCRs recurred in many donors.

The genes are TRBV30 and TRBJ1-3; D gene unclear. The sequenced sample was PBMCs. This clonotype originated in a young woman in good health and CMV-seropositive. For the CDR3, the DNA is TGTGCCTGGAGGTCTTGGGCAAACACCATATATTTT. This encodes CAWRSWANTIYF. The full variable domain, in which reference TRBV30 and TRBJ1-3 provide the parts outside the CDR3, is SQTIHQWPATLVQPVGSPLSLECTVEGTSNPNLYWYRQAAGRGLQLLFYSVGIGQISSEVPQNLSASRPQDRQFILSSKKLLLSDSGFYLCAWRSWANTIYFGEGSWLTVV.